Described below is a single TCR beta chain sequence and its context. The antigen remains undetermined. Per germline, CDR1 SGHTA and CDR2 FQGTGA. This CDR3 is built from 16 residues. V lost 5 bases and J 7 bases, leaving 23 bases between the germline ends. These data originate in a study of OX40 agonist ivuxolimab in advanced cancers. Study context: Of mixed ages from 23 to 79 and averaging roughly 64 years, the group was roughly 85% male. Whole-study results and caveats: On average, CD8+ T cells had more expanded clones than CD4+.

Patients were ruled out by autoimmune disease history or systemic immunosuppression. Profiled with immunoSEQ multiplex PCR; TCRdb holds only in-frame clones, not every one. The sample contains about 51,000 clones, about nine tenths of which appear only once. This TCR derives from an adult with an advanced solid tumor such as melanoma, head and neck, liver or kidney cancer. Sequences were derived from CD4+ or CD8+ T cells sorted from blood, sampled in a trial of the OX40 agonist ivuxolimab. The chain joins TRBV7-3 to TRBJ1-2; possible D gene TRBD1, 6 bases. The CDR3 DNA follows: TGTGCCAGCAGCGAAATATACAGGGAGGAGGTCGTTGGCTACACCTTC. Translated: CASSEIYREEVVGYTF.